Following are 31 T cell receptor beta chains from one sample sequenced in a study of cytomegalovirus exposure and HLA in healthy donors. This table comes from immunoSEQ multiplex PCR, and its TCRdb copy is limited to in-frame clones, with some not included. The profile shows about 95,000 clones, 85% of them singletons. Sequences were obtained from PBMCs. Receptors were obtained from a young man in good health and CMV-seropositive.

This rearrangement joins TRBV28 to TRBJ2-2; tentatively, D is TRBD2 (5 bases). This CDR3 has 14 amino acids. V was cut by 7 bases and J by 7 bases, with 16 bases left in between. Germline-derived CDR1 and CDR2 are MDHEN and SYDVKM. Here the CDR3 DNA reads TGTGCCAGCATCGGACCCGGGAAAAACGGGGAGCTGTTTTTT. Its protein product is CASIGPGKNGELFF.

Concerning this clone itself: One end of the junction does not line up with germline, which may come from a read error. This chain links TRBV11-3 with TRBJ1-2; D is unresolved. The CDR3 loop spans 13 amino acids. The V gene's germline CDR1 is SGHNT and CDR2 YENEEA. In DNA, the CDR3 is TGTGCCAGCAGCCCAGGACGGGTCGGCGGGCCAATCTTC. Translated: CASSPGRVGGPIF.

This clone was recorded only once. V gene TRBV5-8 combines with J gene TRBJ2-7, with 7 bases identical to TRBD1. Trimming at V came to 5 bases and at J to 3 bases, leaving 8 bases not matched to a gene. Germline values: CDR1 SGHTS, CDR2 YDEGEE. The CDR3 has 14 residues. The CDR3 spells CASRTYRGLYEQYV. The CDR3 nucleotides read TGTGCCAGCAGGACGTACAGGGGTCTCTACGAGCAGTACGTC.

The table lists this clone with a count of one. This chain joins TRBV2 and TRBJ2-7; TRBD1 might be the D (6 bases). Germline V gene sequence: CDR1 SNHLY, CDR2 FYNNEI. This CDR3 comprises 16 residues. CDR3 in amino acids: CASSEGQMLSSYEQYV. The CDR3 DNA reads TGTGCCAGCAGCGAAGGACAGATGTTGAGCTCCTACGAGCAGTACGTC.

This clone was observed a handful of times. The rearrangement uses TRBV28 and TRBJ2-7; a possible D gene is TRBD1 (5 bases). Germline loops: CDR1 MDHEN, CDR2 SYDVKM. Trimming cost V 5 bases and J 0 bases, with 8 bases left between them. The CDR3 has 13 residues. The CDR3, as DNA: TGTGCCAGCAGTCGACAGTCCTCCTACGAGCAGTACGTC. Amino acids: CASSRQSSYEQYV.

The V and J genes are TRBV9 and TRBJ1-2; D is perhaps TRBD1 (6 bases). CDR1 is SGDLS and CDR2 is YYNGEE in the germline V gene. Trimming removed 6 bases at V and 1 base at J, with 7 bases between. The CDR3 is made up of 12 amino acids. As DNA, the CDR3 is TGTGCCAGCAAGGGGGATAACTATGGCTACACCTTC. Residues: CASKGDNYGYTF.

This clone was counted once. The chain is built from TRBV5-6 and TRBJ2-7; tentatively, D is TRBD2 (5 bases). Trimming took 7 bases from V and 1 from J, leaving 9 bases between them. CDR1 SGHDT and CDR2 YYEEEE come from the germline V gene. The CDR3 contains 12 residues. CDR3 region: CASRSGSYEQYF. The CDR3 DNA sequence: TGTGCCAGCCGGTCGGGGTCCTACGAGCAGTACTTC.

In its sample, this clone was seen a few times. This chain links TRBV5-4 with TRBJ1-5; 7 nucleotides align to TRBD1. This CDR3 has 13 residues. V trimming: 7 bases; J trimming: 4 bases; junction bases outside the gene matches: 5. The germline V gene encodes CDR1 SGHNT and CDR2 YYREEE (reference sequence). In DNA, the CDR3 is TGTGCCAGCCATAAGACAGGGAATCAGCCCCAGCATTTT. This encodes CASHKTGNQPQHF.

V gene TRBV7-6 combines with J gene TRBJ2-7; 7 bases match TRBD1. This CDR3 region has 16 residues. Germline V gene sequence: CDR1 SGHVS, CDR2 FNYEAQ. Unmatched junction bases numbered 14, after V lost 5 bases and J lost 4 bases. Written as DNA, the CDR3 is TGTGCCAGCAGCATCCAGGCAGGGGGTTTCCCATACGAGCAGTACTTC. This translates into CASSIQAGGFPYEQYF.

The genes are TRBV9 and TRBJ2-1; 15 bases line up with TRBD2. The CDR3 is 15 amino acids. The germline V gene has CDR1 SGDLS and CDR2 YYNGEE. Germline trimming cut 2 bases from V and 7 bases from J; bases unmatched to any gene: 1. This CDR3 is CASSVGTSGRNEQFF. The DNA of the CDR3 is TGTGCCAGCAGCGTCGGGACTAGCGGGAGGAATGAGCAGTTCTTC.

The V and J genes are TRBV6-1 and TRBJ2-3, with D possibly matching TRBD2 (5 bases). CDR1 is MNHNS, CDR2 SASEGT, per germline. V was pared by 8 bases and J by 1 base, with 13 bases between. The CDR3 has 14 residues. The CDR3 loop reads CASGTLSGTDTQYF. The DNA of the CDR3 is TGTGCCAGCGGAACCCTTAGCGGCACAGATACGCAGTATTTT.

The rearrangement links TRBV7-3 to TRBJ2-5; D remains ambiguous. There are 13 residues in the CDR3. From germline, CDR1 is SGHTA and CDR2 FQGTGA. The V gene lost 1 base and the J gene lost 1 base, with 4 bases spanning the gap. As DNA, the CDR3 is TGTGCCAGCAGCTTAAACAGCCAAGAGACCCAGTACTTC. This translates into CASSLNSQETQYF.

The chain uses TRBV6-4 and TRBJ1-2; D gene uncertain. The germline V and J ends were trimmed by 6 bases and 0 bases, with 8 bases remaining between them. The germline gives CDR1 MRHNA, CDR2 SNTAGT. This CDR3 region has 13 residues. The CDR3 bases are TGTGCCAGCAGCCCCGGGGCTAACTATGGCTACACCTTC. Protein sequence: CASSPGANYGYTF.

Only one count was recorded for this clone. The V and J genes are TRBV5-1 and TRBJ2-1; 9 bases match TRBD1. This CDR3 is 17 amino acids long. After removal of 1 base from V and 4 bases from J, the junction contained 9 bases not matched to a gene. Germline V gene lookup returns CDR1 SGHRS and CDR2 YFSETQ. The CDR3 DNA sequence: TGCGCCAGCAGCTTGCGAGGAATCGGACAGGGGTACAATGAGCAGTTCTTC. It translates to CASSLRGIGQGYNEQFF.

This chain joins TRBV5-8 and TRBJ1-2, with D perhaps TRBD1 (5 bases). Germline V gives CDR1 SGHTS, CDR2 YDEGEE. CDR3 length: 14 amino acids. Trimming stripped 3 bases from V and 2 bases from J, with 11 bases between. CDR3 sequence: CASSWGGQNYGYTF. DNA of the CDR3: TGTGCCAGCAGCTGGGGCGGTCAGAACTATGGCTACACCTTC.

The rearrangement links TRBV2 to TRBJ2-7, with 9 bases fitting TRBD1. From germline, CDR1 is SNHLY and CDR2 FYNNEI. The CDR3 totals 18 residues. V was pared by 2 bases and J by 3 bases, with 14 bases of the junction left unmatched. As DNA, the CDR3 is TGTGCCAGCAGTGAATTCGGGGAGCCGGGACAGGGCGACTACGAGCAGTACTTC. It encodes CASSEFGEPGQGDYEQYF. Drawing the rest from reference TRBV2 and TRBJ2-7, the complete variable domain is EPEVTQTPSHQVTQMGQEVILRCVPISNHLYFYWYRQILGQKVEFLVSFYNNEISEKSEIFDDQFSVERPDGSNFTLKIRSTKLEDSAMYFCASSEFGEPGQGDYEQYFGPGTRLTVT.

The genes are TRBV9 and TRBJ1-5; D is unclear. The CDR3 runs 13 residues. Germline V gene sequence: CDR1 SGDLS, CDR2 YYNGEE. V was clipped by 4 bases and J by 4 bases, with 9 bases between them. CDR3 in amino acids: CASSLTTNQPQHF. CDR3 in DNA: TGTGCCAGCAGCTTAACGACAAATCAGCCCCAGCATTTT. The complete variable domain, with remaining parts taken from reference TRBV9 and TRBJ1-5, reads DSGVTQTPKHLITATGQRVTLRCSPRSGDLSVYWYQQSLDQGLQFLIQYYNGEERAKGNILERFSAQQFPDLHSELNLSSLELGDSALYFCASSLTTNQPQHFGDGTRLSIL.

The rearrangement joins TRBV4-1 to TRBJ2-2; 12 nucleotides align to TRBD2. V trimming: 4 bases; J trimming: 6 bases; junction bases outside the gene matches: 15. The CDR3 runs to 19 residues. Germline assignment: CDR1 MGHRA and CDR2 YSYEKL. CDR3 coding DNA: TGCGCCAGCAGCCGATATGACAGGCGACTAGCGGGAGTATCCGGGGAGCTGTTTTTT. Residues: CASSRYDRRLAGVSGELFF.

The rearrangement joins TRBV5-1 to TRBJ2-1; D uncertain. Looked up from germline, CDR1 is SGHRS and CDR2 is YFSETQ. The CDR3 totals 15 residues. Trimming took 0 bases from V and 2 from J, leaving 9 bases between them. As DNA, the CDR3 is TGCGCCAGCAGCTTGGGGCAGACACCCTACAATGAGCAGTTCTTC. Protein product: CASSLGQTPYNEQFF. Supplemented by reference TRBV5-1 and TRBJ2-1, the full variable domain reads KAGVTQTPRYLIKTRGQQVTLSCSPISGHRSVSWYQQTPGQGLQFLFEYFSETQRNKGNFPGRFSGRQFSNSRSEMNVSTLELGDSALYLCASSLGQTPYNEQFFGPGTRLTVL.

In its sample, this clone was seen a few times. The chain links TRBV28 to TRBJ1-3; tentatively, D is TRBD1 (6 bases). Germline-derived CDR1 and CDR2 are MDHEN and SYDVKM. The CDR3 consists of 14 residues. Trimming left V 7 bases short and J 2 bases short, with 12 bases between. The CDR3 nucleotides are TGTGCCAGCACCCTCGACAGGACTGGAAACACCATATATTTT. Amino acids: CASTLDRTGNTIYF.

The V gene is TRBV12-5, the J gene TRBJ1-5; D gene unclear. V gave up 4 bases and J gave up 10 bases, with 8 bases separating them. This CDR3 is 11 amino acids long. The V gene's germline CDR1 is LGHNT and CDR2 FRNRAP. The CDR3 here is CASGWLLPQHF. The CDR3 bases are TGTGCTAGTGGTTGGCTTTTACCCCAGCATTTT.

This chain uses TRBV19 with TRBJ1-1; TRBD1 might be the D (5 bases). CDR1 and CDR2 (germline): LNHDA, SQIVND (reference sequence). This CDR3 region has 12 residues. V gave up 11 bases and J gave up 1 base, with 11 bases separating them. CDR3 nucleotides: TGTGCCTCTGGACACACGAACACTGAAGCTTTCTTT. Encoded protein: CASGHTNTEAFF.

This clone has only a few counts. The chain recombines TRBV6-5 with TRBJ2-7; 9 positions agree with TRBD1. The CDR3 loop spans 14 amino acids. V dropped 5 bases and J dropped 5; count of bases not matched to a gene: 7. Germline loops: CDR1 MNHEY, CDR2 SVGAGI. Here the CDR3 DNA reads TGTGCCAGCAGTCCCGGGACAGGGCTGCACGAGCAGTACTTC. It yields the protein CASSPGTGLHEQYF.

The chain employs TRBV6-4 and TRBJ1-5; D not certain. The CDR3 has 13 amino acids. Trimming cost V 6 bases and J 7 bases, with 13 bases left between them. Germline V gene lookup returns CDR1 MRHNA and CDR2 SNTAGT. CDR3 DNA sequence: TGTGCCAGCAGCGTAGCTTCCGGACAGCCCCAGCATTTT. Protein: CASSVASGQPQHF.

The chain has TRBV7-9 and TRBJ2-5, with D maybe TRBD2 (6 bases). CDR1 and CDR2 from the germline V gene are SEHNR and FQNEAQ (reference sequence). Between the trimmed V and J ends, which lost 3 bases and 7 bases, there was a span of 18 bases. The CDR3 length is 15 residues. CDR3 residues: CASSFPLGLGGTQYF. The CDR3 DNA is TGTGCCAGCAGCTTTCCACTAGGTTTGGGGGGGACCCAGTACTTC.

The genes are TRBV7-9 and TRBJ1-4; TRBD1 aligns across 7 bases. Germline V gene lookup returns CDR1 SEHNR and CDR2 FQNEAQ (reference sequence). CDR3 length equals 15 residues. Losses at the gene ends were 5 bases for V and 6 bases for J; bases not matched to a gene: 9. CDR3 residues: CASSPDRRADEKLFF. CDR3 coding DNA: TGTGCCAGCAGCCCGGACAGGAGGGCGGATGAAAAACTGTTTTTT.

This rearrangement joins TRBV13 to TRBJ2-4, with 7 bases matching TRBD2. J was trimmed by 2 bases and V by 5 bases; bases with no gene match: 6. CDR1 and CDR2 (germline): PRHDT, FYEKMQ (reference sequence). CDR3 length: 15 amino acids. The CDR3 DNA reads as TGTGCCAGCAGCCCATCCGGGGGGTCCAAAAACATTCAGTACTTC. Translation: CASSPSGGSKNIQYF.

V is TRBV18 and J is TRBJ2-2; D remains ambiguous. The CDR3 contains 13 residues. V was pared by 1 base and J by 6 bases, with 6 bases between. Germline V gene sequence: CDR1 KGHSH, CDR2 LQKENI. CDR3 loop: CASSPLSAGELFF. DNA for the CDR3: TGTGCCAGCTCACCACTATCTGCCGGGGAGCTGTTTTTT.

As DNA, the CDR3 is TGTGCCAGCAGCCTCGGGAAGAACACTGAAGCTTTCTTT. It is translated as CASSLGKNTEAFF. This sequence joins TRBV5-6 and TRBJ1-1; D not resolved. The CDR3 covers 13 residues. Germline lookup yields CDR1 SGHDT and CDR2 YYEEEE. The V and J ends lost 4 bases and 1 base respectively, with 8 bases between them. The full variable domain, its missing parts supplied by reference TRBV5-6 and TRBJ1-1, is DAGVTQSPTHLIKTRGQQVTLRCSPKSGHDTVSWYQQALGQGPQFIFQYYEEEERQRGNFPDRFSGHQFPNYSSELNVNALLLGDSALYLCASSLGKNTEAFFGQGTRLTVV.

The chain uses TRBV11-2 and TRBJ2-1; tentatively, D is TRBD2 (5 bases). Germline values: CDR1 SGHAT, CDR2 FQNNGV. The CDR3 has 17 amino acids. Trimming removed 5 bases from V and 0 bases from J, with 17 bases in between. CDR3 sequence reads: CASSLRGTGSSYNEQFF. The CDR3 DNA reads as TGTGCCAGCAGCCTACGGGGTACGGGGAGCTCCTACAATGAGCAGTTCTTC. Using reference TRBV11-2 and TRBJ2-1 for the parts outside the CDR3, the full variable domain is EAGVAQSPRYKIIEKRQSVAFWCNPISGHATLYWYQQILGQGPKLLIQFQNNGVVDDSQLPKDRFSAERLKGVDSTLKIQPAKLEDSAVYLCASSLRGTGSSYNEQFFGPGTRLTVL.

The chain combines TRBV6-5 with TRBJ2-7; D is possibly TRBD1 (6 bases). V gave up 4 bases and J gave up 0 bases, with 10 bases separating them. The germline V gene encodes CDR1 MNHEY and CDR2 SVGAGI. The CDR3 runs to 14 residues. Here the CDR3 DNA reads TGTGCCAGCAGTTCCGGGACATTCTCCTACGAGCAGTACTTC. This codes for CASSSGTFSYEQYF.